The T cell receptor (beta chain) under discussion was sequenced for a study of cytomegalovirus exposure and HLA in healthy donors. With respect to this clone: Other DNA sequences from this sample encode an identical CDR3 as well.

CDR3 length: 12 residues. Germline-derived CDR1 and CDR2 are MNHEY and SVGAGI. V was cut by 8 bases and J by 2 bases, with 9 bases left in between. PCR primers comprised 60 Vbeta and 13 Jbeta primers. Sequencing was performed with immunoSEQ multiplex PCR; in TCRdb, only in-frame clones are kept and a portion is missing. The sample has 110,000 or so clones, 60% to 80% seen once; the top ten hold approximately 3%. The sequence derives from a man younger than 40 in good health and CMV-seronegative. The J gene is TRBJ1-2, the V gene TRBV6-5; D unresolved. The sample taken for sequencing was PBMCs. The CDR3 DNA sequence: TGTGCCAGCCGTAGAGGAAACTATGGCTACACCTTC. This encodes CASRRGNYGYTF.